This T cell receptor beta chain was recorded in a study of cytomegalovirus exposure and HLA in healthy donors. A multiplex PCR was run with 60 Vbeta primers and 13 Jbeta primers. Original analysis: Later, tens of millions of unique TCR beta chains were counted in an analysis, and approximately 9.9 million of them were shared. Method: immunoSEQ multiplex PCR; TCRdb's copy keeps in-frame clones and lacks some. That table gives V, J and clone size, and the DNA gave D and trimming. The table has 150,000 to 180,000 clones, less than 85% seen once. Comment on this clone: Its specificity is not known. Its ends do not fully match the called genes, so a read error is possible.

The CDR3 runs 12 residues. Germline lookup yields CDR1 SEHNR and CDR2 FQNEAQ (reference sequence). Broader study findings: Data from an earlier analysis indicated that most TCR beta V segments were productive either about 90% or about 30% of the time.

The TCR sequence derives from a woman in her forties or fifties in good health and CMV-seropositive. The sample comprised PBMCs. The J gene is TRBJ2-3, the V gene TRBV7-9; D remains ambiguous. CDR3 DNA: TGTTCCAGCAGCGTCTCTCCGGATACGCAGTATTTT. Residues: CSSSVSPDTQYF.